This TCR beta chain was captured in a study of identical twins. It was template switching that added a universal primer site, and there were unique molecular identifiers on the cDNA. MiXCR, applied by TCRdb to the 5' RACE reads, yields one record per CDR3 protein. The repertoire includes 450,000 to 650,000 distinct CDR3 sequences, 15% of them detected once, and roughly 0.43% sits in the top ten. To note about this clonotype: Its matching antigen is unknown.

Study-level points and caveats: For monozygotic twins, models underestimated out-of-frame TCR alpha sharing.

Germline V lookup: CDR1 MNHEY, CDR2 SVGAGI. The CDR3 has 17 amino acids. Trimming cost V 8 bases and J 4 bases; bases outside gene matches: 16. The sample was also linked to a second study, of yellow fever vaccine responses in identical twins. That investigation notes: The T cell response to vaccination in identical twins was reportedly partly convergent and partly personalized.

The receptor was isolated from a woman in her late teens or twenties in good health. The specimen sequenced was CD4+ T cells sorted from blood. The chain combines TRBV6-5 with TRBJ1-1, with 10 bases lining up with TRBD1. As DNA, the CDR3 is TGTGCCAGCGTTGGACTCTACCGGGACAGGGGTGGCACTGAAGCTTTCTTT. Translating it yields CASVGLYRDRGGTEAFF.